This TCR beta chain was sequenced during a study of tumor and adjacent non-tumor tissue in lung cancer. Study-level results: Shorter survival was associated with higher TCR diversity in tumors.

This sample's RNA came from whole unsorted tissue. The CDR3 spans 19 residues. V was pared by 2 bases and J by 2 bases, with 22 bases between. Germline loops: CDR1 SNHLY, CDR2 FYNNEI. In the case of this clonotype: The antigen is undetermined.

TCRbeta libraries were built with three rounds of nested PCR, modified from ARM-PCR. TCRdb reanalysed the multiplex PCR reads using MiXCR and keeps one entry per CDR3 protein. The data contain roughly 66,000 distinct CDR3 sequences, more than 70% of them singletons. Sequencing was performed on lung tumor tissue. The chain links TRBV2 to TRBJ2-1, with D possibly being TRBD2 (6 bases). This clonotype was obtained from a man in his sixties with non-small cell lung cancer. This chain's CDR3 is CASSEFTGTGVSTYNEQFF. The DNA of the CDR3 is TGTGCCAGCAGTGAATTCACGGGGACGGGAGTAAGCACCTACAATGAGCAGTTCTTC.